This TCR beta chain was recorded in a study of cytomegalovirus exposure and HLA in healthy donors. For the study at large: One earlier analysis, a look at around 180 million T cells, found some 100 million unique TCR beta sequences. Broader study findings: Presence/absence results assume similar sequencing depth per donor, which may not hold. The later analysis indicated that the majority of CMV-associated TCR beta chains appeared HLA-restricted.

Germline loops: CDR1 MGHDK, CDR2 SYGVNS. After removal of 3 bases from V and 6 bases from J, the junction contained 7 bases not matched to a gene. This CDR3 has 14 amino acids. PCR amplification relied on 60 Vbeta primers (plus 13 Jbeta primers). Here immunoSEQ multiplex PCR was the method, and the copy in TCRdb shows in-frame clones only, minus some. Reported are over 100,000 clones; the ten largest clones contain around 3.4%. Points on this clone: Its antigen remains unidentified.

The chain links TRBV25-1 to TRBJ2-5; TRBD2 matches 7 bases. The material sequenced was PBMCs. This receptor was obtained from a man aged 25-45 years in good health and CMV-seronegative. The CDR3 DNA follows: TGTGCCAGCAGTGACCCCGGGACTATAAAGACCCAGTACTTC. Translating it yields CASSDPGTIKTQYF.